This T cell receptor beta chain was obtained from a study of CD8 T cells in Susac syndrome. An input of roughly 0.5 to 1 ug of RNA was subjected to reverse transcription using random hexamers. Amplification of TCR beta CDR3 across 54 Vbeta and 13 Jbeta was performed with immunoSEQ multiplex PCR. TCRdb passed the immunoSEQ multiplex PCR reads through MiXCR, listing each CDR3 protein once. The table records about 430,000 distinct CDR3 sequences, more than 70% of them present only once. From germline, CDR1 is GTSNPN and CDR2 SVGIG (reference sequence). This CDR3 region has 14 residues. Deletions cut 1 base from V and 1 base from J, with 10 bases between.

This clonotype was obtained from a human donor with multiple sclerosis. This chain uses TRBV30 with TRBJ1-1; D call uncertain. Sequencing input: CD8+ T cells from PBMCs. DNA of the CDR3: TGTGCCTGGAGTGGGGTTTTATCGAACACTGAAGCTTTCTTT. This codes for CAWSGVLSNTEAFF.